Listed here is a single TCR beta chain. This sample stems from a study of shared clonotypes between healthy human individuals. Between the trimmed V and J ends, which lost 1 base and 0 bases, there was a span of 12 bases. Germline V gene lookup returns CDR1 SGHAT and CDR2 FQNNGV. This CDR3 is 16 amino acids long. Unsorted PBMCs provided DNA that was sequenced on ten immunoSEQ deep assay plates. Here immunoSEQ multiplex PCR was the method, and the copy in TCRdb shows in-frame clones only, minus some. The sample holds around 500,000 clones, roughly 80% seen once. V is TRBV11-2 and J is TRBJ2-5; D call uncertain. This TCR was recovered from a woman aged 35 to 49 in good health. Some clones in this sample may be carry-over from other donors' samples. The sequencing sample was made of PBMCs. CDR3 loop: CASSLGAGPDQETQYF. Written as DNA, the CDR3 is TGTGCCAGCAGCTTAGGCGCAGGTCCAGACCAAGAGACCCAGTACTTC.